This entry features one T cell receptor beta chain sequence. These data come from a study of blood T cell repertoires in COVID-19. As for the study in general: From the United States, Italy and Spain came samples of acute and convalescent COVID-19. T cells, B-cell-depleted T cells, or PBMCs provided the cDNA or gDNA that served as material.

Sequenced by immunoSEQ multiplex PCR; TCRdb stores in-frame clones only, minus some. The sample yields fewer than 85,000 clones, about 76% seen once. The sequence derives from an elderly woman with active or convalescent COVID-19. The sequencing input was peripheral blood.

The CDR3, as DNA: TGCGCCAGCAGCCAGAACAGGGGAACTAATGAAAAACTGTTTTTT. This codes for CASSQNRGTNEKLFF. The chain couples TRBV5-1 to TRBJ1-4, with 7 nucleotides matching TRBD1. The junction had 4 bases not matched to a gene; V was cut back by 4 bases and J by 1 base. The V gene's germline CDR1 is SGHRS and CDR2 YFSETQ. CDR3 size: 15 residues.